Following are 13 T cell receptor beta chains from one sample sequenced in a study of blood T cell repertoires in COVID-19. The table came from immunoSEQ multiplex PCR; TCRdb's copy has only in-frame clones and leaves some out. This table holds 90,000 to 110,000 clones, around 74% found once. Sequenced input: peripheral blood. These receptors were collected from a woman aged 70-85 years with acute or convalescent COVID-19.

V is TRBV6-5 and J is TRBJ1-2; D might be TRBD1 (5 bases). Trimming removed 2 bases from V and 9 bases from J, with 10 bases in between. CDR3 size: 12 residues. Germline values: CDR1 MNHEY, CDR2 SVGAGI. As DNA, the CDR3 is TGTGCCAGCAGTTACGGGGGGGATAGCTACACCTTC. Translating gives CASSYGGDSYTF.

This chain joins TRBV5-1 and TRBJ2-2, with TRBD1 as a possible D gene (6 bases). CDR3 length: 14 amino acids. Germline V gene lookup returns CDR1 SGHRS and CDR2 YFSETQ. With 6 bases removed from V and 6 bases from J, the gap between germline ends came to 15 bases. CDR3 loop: CASKVHTGSGELFF. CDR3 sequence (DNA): TGCGCCAGCAAAGTCCACACAGGGTCCGGGGAGCTGTTTTTT.

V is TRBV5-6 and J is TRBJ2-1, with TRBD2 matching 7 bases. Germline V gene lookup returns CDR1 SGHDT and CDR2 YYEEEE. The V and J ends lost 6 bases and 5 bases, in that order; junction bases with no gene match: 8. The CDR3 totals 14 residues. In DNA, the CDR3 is TGTGCCAGCAATAACTGGGGGGGAAACAATGAGCAGTTCTTC. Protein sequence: CASNNWGGNNEQFF.

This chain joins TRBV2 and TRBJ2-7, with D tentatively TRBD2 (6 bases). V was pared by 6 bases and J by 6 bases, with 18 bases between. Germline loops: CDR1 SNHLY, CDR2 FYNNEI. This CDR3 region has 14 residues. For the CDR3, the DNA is TGTGCCAGCAGGGAGGGACGGAATTTCCCCGAGCAGTACTTC. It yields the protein CASREGRNFPEQYF.

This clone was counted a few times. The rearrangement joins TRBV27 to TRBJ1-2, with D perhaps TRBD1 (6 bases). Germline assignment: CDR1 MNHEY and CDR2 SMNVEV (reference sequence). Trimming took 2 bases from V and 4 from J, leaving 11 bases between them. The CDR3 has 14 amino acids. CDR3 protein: CASSLTGSGYGYTF. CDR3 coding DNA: TGTGCCAGCAGTTTAACAGGGTCGGGCTATGGCTACACCTTC.

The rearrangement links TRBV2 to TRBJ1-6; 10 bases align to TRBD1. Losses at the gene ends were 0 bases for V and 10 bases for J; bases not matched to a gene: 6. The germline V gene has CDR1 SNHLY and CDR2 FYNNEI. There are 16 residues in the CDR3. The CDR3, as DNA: TGTGCCAGCAGTGAAGCGAGGGGACAGGGGAGCTCACCCCTCCACTTT. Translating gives CASSEARGQGSSPLHF.

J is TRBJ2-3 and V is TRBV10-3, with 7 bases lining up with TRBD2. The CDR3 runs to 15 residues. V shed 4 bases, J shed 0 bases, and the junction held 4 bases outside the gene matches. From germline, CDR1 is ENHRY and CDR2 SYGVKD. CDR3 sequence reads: CAISGLAESTDTQYF. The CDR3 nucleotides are TGTGCCATCAGTGGACTAGCCGAGAGCACAGATACGCAGTATTTT.

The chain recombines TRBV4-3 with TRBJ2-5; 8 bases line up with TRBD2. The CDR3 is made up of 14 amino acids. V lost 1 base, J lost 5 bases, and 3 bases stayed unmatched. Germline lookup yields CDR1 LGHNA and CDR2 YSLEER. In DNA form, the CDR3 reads TGCGCCAGCAGCCAAGGGACTAGCTCGGAGACCCAGTACTTC. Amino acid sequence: CASSQGTSSETQYF.

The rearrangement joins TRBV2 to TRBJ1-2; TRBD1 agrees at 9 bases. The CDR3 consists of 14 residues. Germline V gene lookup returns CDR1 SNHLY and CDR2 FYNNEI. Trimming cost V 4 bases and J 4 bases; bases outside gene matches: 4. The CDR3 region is CASSGDRVIYGYTF. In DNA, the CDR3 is TGTGCCAGCAGTGGGGACAGGGTGATCTATGGCTACACCTTC.

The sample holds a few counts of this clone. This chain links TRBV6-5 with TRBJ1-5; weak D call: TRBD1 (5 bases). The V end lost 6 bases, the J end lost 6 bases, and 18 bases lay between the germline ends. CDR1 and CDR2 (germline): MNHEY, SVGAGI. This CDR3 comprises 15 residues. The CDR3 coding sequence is TGTGCCAGCAGCCCCTCGGGGGTAGGTCGTCAGCCCCAGCATTTT. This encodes CASSPSGVGRQPQHF.

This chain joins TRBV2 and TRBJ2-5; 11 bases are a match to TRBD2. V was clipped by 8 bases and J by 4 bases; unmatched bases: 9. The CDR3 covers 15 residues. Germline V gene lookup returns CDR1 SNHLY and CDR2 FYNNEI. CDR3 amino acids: CASSLLAGGRETQYF. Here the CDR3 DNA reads TGTGCCAGCTCTCTATTAGCGGGGGGGCGAGAGACCCAGTACTTC.

CDR3 nucleotides: TGCGCCAGCAGCTTGGAGGGAGCCTCTGGAAACACCATATATTTT. This encodes CASSLEGASGNTIYF. The chain joins TRBV5-1 to TRBJ1-3; D remains unclear. Germline CDR1 reads SGHRS; CDR2 reads YFSETQ. This CDR3 spans 15 amino acids. V was clipped by 0 bases and J by 0 bases, with 7 bases between them.

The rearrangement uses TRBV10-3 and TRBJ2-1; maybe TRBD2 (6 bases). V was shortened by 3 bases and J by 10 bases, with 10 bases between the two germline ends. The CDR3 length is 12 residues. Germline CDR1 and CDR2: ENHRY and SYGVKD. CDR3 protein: CAISEWAGEQFF. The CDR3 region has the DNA TGTGCCATCAGTGAATGGGCGGGGGAGCAGTTCTTC.